The 20 T cell receptor beta chains presented below share a single source sample, sequenced in a study of T cells in Graves' hyperthyroidism and ophthalmopathy (dated by TCRdb to between 2018 and 2020). The method behind the library was multiplex PCR. The sequencer was an Illumina HiSeq 2000. TCR beta CDR3 regions were amplified from RNA transcripts. A first-round RT-PCR of the TCR CDR3 used the HTBI primer set with the Qiagen OneStep RT-PCR kit. The raw public data were reprocessed by TCRdb itself: fastp quality trimming at Q25, MiXCR clonotype calling, in-frame beta chains only. Each record represents a unique CDR3 protein, reported with the most common genes and DNA among its rows. This sample has under 350,000 distinct CDR3 sequences in its table, and more than 15% of those were observed once. The top ten clonotypes cover around 58% of the sample. Sequenced input: blood. These TCRs come from a woman aged 55-69 years with Graves' ophthalmopathy.

There are many counts of this clonotype. V usage is TRBV20-1 and J usage is TRBJ2-7; 11 bases map to TRBD2. With V trimmed by 5 bases and J by 3 bases, 15 bases remained unmatched. Germline lookup yields CDR1 DFQATT and CDR2 SNEGSKA (reference sequence). The CDR3 is 17 residues long. In DNA form, the CDR3 reads TGCAGTGCTCTAGCGGGGGGTTCCTATTTTCAGATCTACGAGCAGTACTTC. Translating it yields CSALAGGSYFQIYEQYF.

This clonotype was picked up many times. The chain employs TRBV5-1 and TRBJ2-1; possible D gene TRBD2, 6 bases. Trimming left V 5 bases short and J 0 bases short, with 12 bases between. The CDR3 is 15 residues long. Germline CDR1 is SGHRS and CDR2 is YFSETQ. The CDR3 protein is CASRIIGSSYNEQFF. In DNA form, the CDR3 reads TGCGCCAGCAGGATAATCGGGAGCTCCTACAATGAGCAGTTCTTC.

The V gene is TRBV18, the J gene TRBJ1-2; TRBD1 aligns across 12 bases. The CDR3 runs 16 residues. The trim removed 2 bases at V and 6 bases at J, leaving 7 bases unmatched. Germline V gene sequence: CDR1 KGHSH, CDR2 LQKENI. CDR3 sequence (DNA): TGTGCCAGCTCACCAATGGGACAGGGGGCTGACAATGGCTACACCTTC. It specifies CASSPMGQGADNGYTF.

This clonotype occurred many times. This rearrangement joins TRBV7-2 to TRBJ1-6; TRBD1 agrees at 8 bases. Germline V CDR1 and CDR2: SGHTA, FQGNSA. This CDR3 is built from 15 residues. The V and J ends lost 4 bases and 8 bases, in that order; junction bases with no gene match: 7. CDR3 sequence reads: CASSYVRQGYSPLHF. In DNA form, the CDR3 reads TGTGCCAGCAGCTATGTTAGACAGGGGTATTCACCCCTCCACTTT.

The sample holds many counts of this clonotype. The rearrangement links TRBV9 to TRBJ1-1; the D gene is possibly TRBD1 (5 bases). The CDR3 extends over 15 amino acids. With 4 bases removed from V and 3 bases from J, the gap between germline ends came to 16 bases. Germline V lookup: CDR1 SGDLS, CDR2 YYNGEE. In DNA form, the CDR3 reads TGTGCCAGCAGCCTTTCCGGGACCGGCCACACTGAAGCTTTCTTT. It codes for CASSLSGTGHTEAFF.

This clonotype was seen a handful of times. The rearrangement joins TRBV7-9 to TRBJ2-5, with a tentative D call TRBD2 (6 bases). CDR1 is SEHNR, CDR2 FQNEAQ, per germline (reference sequence). Trimming pared 1 base from V and 0 bases from J, leaving 18 bases between. This CDR3 is 18 amino acids long. The CDR3 here is CASSLVTSSSWYQETQYF. CDR3 DNA: TGTGCCAGCAGCTTAGTAACTAGCTCCTCTTGGTACCAAGAGACCCAGTACTTC.

On this clonotype: One end of the junction fails to match germline, which may point to a read error. The chain links TRBV10-3 to TRBJ1-1; unclear D gene. Germline V gene lookup returns CDR1 ENHRY and CDR2 SYGVKD. CDR3 size: 12 residues. The CDR3 coding sequence is TGTGCCATCAGTGAGGTGAACGCTGAAGCTTTCTTT. Its translation is CAISEVNAEAFF.

The sample holds a few counts of this clonotype. This chain links TRBV19 with TRBJ2-7; 10 bases map to TRBD1. V shed 8 bases and J 1 base; nucleotides not matched to a gene: 2. Germline CDR1 is LNHDA and CDR2 is SQIVND (reference sequence). The CDR3 runs 13 residues. In DNA form, the CDR3 reads TGTGCCAGTCGGGACAGGGGATCCTACGAGCAGTACTTC. Amino acids: CASRDRGSYEQYF.

Only a few counts were recorded for this clonotype. In DNA, the CDR3 is TGTGCCAGCTCATCCAGACGGGGCGACTATGGCTACACCTTC. This encodes CASSSRRGDYGYTF. The chain employs TRBV18 and TRBJ1-2, with a possible D match to TRBD1 (5 bases). The CDR3 runs to 14 residues. Trimming pared 5 bases from V and 3 bases from J, leaving 13 bases between. Germline-derived CDR1 and CDR2 are KGHSH and LQKENI.

The chain has TRBV5-1 and TRBJ2-5; D remains unclear. With 0 bases removed from V and 4 bases from J, the gap between germline ends came to 16 bases. There are 16 residues in the CDR3. Germline CDR1 and CDR2: SGHRS and YFSETQ. The CDR3 DNA reads TGCGCCAGCAGCTTGGTCGTGGGGTCTTCGAGAGAGACCCAGTACTTC. Translating gives CASSLVVGSSRETQYF.

This clonotype was recorded a few times. This chain uses TRBV6-2 or TRBV6-3 with TRBJ2-7; 7 bases agree with TRBD1. CDR1 and CDR2 (germline): MNHEY, SVGEGT. With 5 bases clipped from V and 2 bases from J, the junction kept 9 bases outside the gene matches. The CDR3 runs to 15 residues. This CDR3 is CASSRRTGPTYEQYF. The CDR3 coding sequence is TGTGCCAGCAGTAGAAGGACAGGTCCTACCTACGAGCAGTACTTC.

In its sample, this clonotype was seen a few times. The chain carries TRBV10-3 and TRBJ1-1, with no clear D. Trimming shortened V by 1 base and J by 0 bases, and 3 bases separated the two germline ends. CDR3 size: 13 residues. Germline CDR1 ENHRY, CDR2 SYGVKD. CDR3 region: CAISEFMNTEAFF. In DNA form, the CDR3 reads TGTGCCATCAGTGAGTTTATGAACACTGAAGCTTTCTTT.

This clonotype was recorded at least ten times. This rearrangement joins TRBV12-3 or TRBV12-4 to TRBJ2-1; D possibly corresponds to TRBD1 (6 bases). The germline V and J ends were trimmed by 5 bases and 7 bases, with 18 bases remaining between them. The CDR3 has 15 amino acids. The CDR3 DNA reads as TGTGCCAGCAGTGACAGGCTCGGGTTGGGAAATGAGCAGTTCTTC. Encoded protein: CASSDRLGLGNEQFF.

This chain joins TRBV19 and TRBJ1-1; tentatively, D is TRBD1 (6 bases). Germline CDR1 and CDR2: LNHDA and SQIVND (reference sequence). The CDR3 is made up of 13 amino acids. Trimming removed 5 bases from V and 5 bases from J, with 12 bases in between. The DNA of the CDR3 is TGTGCCAGTAGTTCCGGGACACGAACTGAAGCTTTCTTT. Translating gives CASSSGTRTEAFF.

Concerning this clonotype: This may be a read error: a much more frequent sequence differs by one nucleotide. This sequence joins TRBV28 and TRBJ1-6, with D possibly TRBD1 on 5 matching bases. Germline CDR1 reads MDHEN; CDR2 reads SYDVKM. The germline V and J ends were trimmed by 4 bases and 8 bases, with 9 bases remaining between them. This CDR3 spans 13 amino acids. This chain's CDR3 is CASSWIGDSPLHF. The DNA of the CDR3 is TGTGCCAGCAGTTGGATAGGGGATTCACCCCTCCACTTT.

This clonotype was detected only a few times. In DNA form, the CDR3 reads TGTGCCAGCAGGGGACAGGGAGGTTACACCGGGGAGCTGTTTTTT. It translates to CASRGQGGYTGELFF. This chain uses TRBV6-2 or TRBV6-3 with TRBJ2-2; 9 bases map to TRBD1. With V trimmed by 6 bases and J by 3 bases, 5 bases remained unmatched. CDR3 length: 15 residues. CDR1 and CDR2 (germline): MNHEY, SVGEGT.

This clonotype came up a few times. The chain links TRBV29-1 to TRBJ2-5; D call uncertain. The germline V and J ends were trimmed by 6 bases and 1 base, with 15 bases remaining between them. Germline V gene sequence: CDR1 SQVTM, CDR2 ANQGSEA. The CDR3 is made up of 14 amino acids. In DNA form, the CDR3 reads TGCAGCGTCGAATTAATGGCACCCCAAGAGACCCAGTACTTC. It is translated as CSVELMAPQETQYF.

This clonotype occurred many times. This rearrangement joins TRBV5-1 to TRBJ1-2; D possibly corresponds to TRBD1 (5 bases). Trimming stripped 1 base from V and 6 bases from J, with 13 bases between. The CDR3 length is 14 residues. Germline CDR1 reads SGHRS; CDR2 reads YFSETQ. The CDR3 is CASSLRGGADGYTF. CDR3 DNA sequence: TGCGCCAGCAGCTTGAGGGGCGGAGCGGATGGCTACACCTTC.

Ten or more counts support this clonotype. The chain links TRBV7-2 to TRBJ2-5, with 11 bases lining up with TRBD2. Germline CDR1 is SGHTA and CDR2 is FQGNSA. The CDR3 extends over 15 amino acids. The junction had 8 bases not matched to a gene; V was cut back by 6 bases and J by 5 bases. In DNA form, the CDR3 reads TGTGCCAGCAGGGGAAGACTAGCGGGGTTGGAGACCCAGTACTTC. Residues: CASRGRLAGLETQYF.

The chain has TRBV11-2 and TRBJ2-7; D unclear. V gave up 0 bases and J gave up 3 bases, with 6 bases separating them. CDR1 SGHAT and CDR2 FQNNGV come from the germline V gene. CDR3 length: 13 amino acids. The CDR3 coding sequence is TGTGCCAGCAGCTTAGACCCCTTCTACGAGCAGTACTTC. The encoded protein is CASSLDPFYEQYF.